A selection of T cell receptor beta chains follows, all from one sample in a study of blood T cells in healthy people across ages. From the 5' RACE reads, TCRdb called clonotypes with MiXCR, one entry per CDR3 protein. The sample carries 710,000 or so distinct CDR3 sequences, approximately 29% recorded once. The sample comprised blood. The origin of the receptors is a woman aged 80 or over in good health. The CDR3 runs from the conserved cysteine through the conserved F or W. The D gene is left open where the match is weak. Only part of the rows carry a size: once, few, many, or a class if the clone is expanded.

V gene: TRBV5-1; J gene: TRBJ1-1; clone size: few; D gene: NA; CDR3 DNA: TGCGCCAGCAGCTTTGCCGTAAAGGGCACTGAAGCTTTCTTT; CDR3 protein: CASSFAVKGTEAFF
V gene: TRBV4-2; J gene: TRBJ1-1; clone size: NA; D gene: NA; CDR3 DNA: TGTGCCAGCAGCCCCCGGGTAGATAACACTGAAGCTTTCTTT; CDR3 protein: CASSPRVDNTEAFF
V gene: TRBV29-1; J gene: TRBJ1-2; clone size: NA; D gene: TRBD1; CDR3 DNA: TGCAGCGTGTCCCGGGACAGGGGTTTTGGCTACACCTTC; CDR3 protein: CSVSRDRGFGYTF
V gene: TRBV5-1; J gene: TRBJ2-7; clone size: NA; D gene: NA; CDR3 DNA: TGCGCCAGCAGCTCCCGTTCGACAGATCGGACCTACGAGCAGTACTTC; CDR3 protein: CASSSRSTDRTYEQYF
V gene: TRBV7-9; J gene: TRBJ2-3; clone size: many; D gene: TRBD2; CDR3 DNA: TGTGCCAGCAGCACCCGGACTAGCGGGGGAGAAACGGATACGCAGTATTTT; CDR3 protein: CASSTRTSGGETDTQYF
V gene: TRBV2; J gene: TRBJ2-4; clone size: many; D gene: NA; CDR3 DNA: TGTGCCAGCAGTGCTGGGGGCGCGTCGTCGACCAAAAACATTCAGTACTTC; CDR3 protein: CASSAGGASSTKNIQYF
V gene: TRBV12-3/TRBV12-4; J gene: TRBJ2-7; clone size: NA; D gene: NA; CDR3 DNA: TGTGCCAGCAGTTTACGCTCTATCCTTTACGAGCAGTACTTC; CDR3 protein: CASSLRSILYEQYF
V gene: TRBV12-3/TRBV12-4; J gene: TRBJ2-3; clone size: NA; D gene: NA; CDR3 DNA: TGTGCCACTAAGAGAGGGAAAGCAGATATGCAGTATTTT; CDR3 protein: CATKRGKADMQYF
V gene: TRBV4-1; J gene: TRBJ1-2; clone size: many; D gene: TRBD1; CDR3 DNA: TGCGCCAGCAGCACCGACAGGGCAAAGGGGAGCTACACCTTC; CDR3 protein: CASSTDRAKGSYTF
V gene: TRBV12-3/TRBV12-4; J gene: TRBJ2-3; clone size: many; D gene: TRBD2; CDR3 DNA: TGTGCCAGCAGTCCAGGACTAGCGGGGGGCACAGATACGCAGTATTTT; CDR3 protein: CASSPGLAGGTDTQYF
V gene: TRBV3-1; J gene: TRBJ2-1; clone size: many; D gene: TRBD2; CDR3 DNA: TGTGCCAGCAGCCACCGTCCCGGGGGGGGAGATGAGCAGTTCTTC; CDR3 protein: CASSHRPGGGDEQFF
V gene: TRBV12-3/TRBV12-4; J gene: TRBJ1-2; clone size: many; D gene: NA; CDR3 DNA: TGTGCCAGCACTTTAGAGACACACATGAACTATGGCTACACCTTC; CDR3 protein: CASTLETHMNYGYTF
V gene: TRBV9; J gene: TRBJ2-1; clone size: many; D gene: NA; CDR3 DNA: TGTGCCAGCAGCCCCGTTCCCAATGAGCAGTTCTTC; CDR3 protein: CASSPVPNEQFF
V gene: TRBV10-3; J gene: TRBJ2-4; clone size: many; D gene: NA; CDR3 DNA: TGTGCCATCAGTGGTCTGGGAAACATTCAGTACTTC; CDR3 protein: CAISGLGNIQYF
V gene: TRBV5-1; J gene: TRBJ1-6; clone size: few; D gene: NA; CDR3 DNA: TGCGCCAGCAGCTTGAAGGACGGCCTCGGTTCACCCCGCCACTTT; CDR3 protein: CASSLKDGLGSPRHF
V gene: TRBV20-1; J gene: TRBJ2-1; clone size: many; D gene: NA; CDR3 DNA: TGCAGTGCTCCGGTAGCGAAAAACCCCTACAATGAGCAGTTCTTC; CDR3 protein: CSAPVAKNPYNEQFF
V gene: TRBV30; J gene: TRBJ1-1; clone size: NA; D gene: NA; CDR3 DNA: TGTGCCTGGAGTGTTTTAGGCCGTCATAACACTGAAGCTTTCTTT; CDR3 protein: CAWSVLGRHNTEAFF
V gene: TRBV15; J gene: TRBJ1-1; clone size: few; D gene: NA; CDR3 DNA: TGTGCCACCATGGGGCACACTGAAGCTTTCTTT; CDR3 protein: CATMGHTEAFF
V gene: TRBV2; J gene: TRBJ1-1; clone size: few; D gene: NA; CDR3 DNA: TGTGCCAGCGACCCCCTTAGGAGGGGGTCTGAAGCTTTCTTT; CDR3 protein: CASDPLRRGSEAFF
V gene: TRBV30; J gene: TRBJ2-4; clone size: NA; D gene: NA; CDR3 DNA: TGTGCCTGGAGATTAGCCAAAAACATTCAGTACTTC; CDR3 protein: CAWRLAKNIQYF
V gene: TRBV11-2; J gene: TRBJ2-5; clone size: once; D gene: NA; CDR3 DNA: TGTGCCAGCAGCTTCGGCAGCATCCAAGAGACCCAGTACTTC; CDR3 protein: CASSFGSIQETQYF
V gene: TRBV20-1; J gene: TRBJ1-5; clone size: many; D gene: NA; CDR3 DNA: TGCAGTGCTAGAGTTGGGGGAGATGGAGGCAATCAGCCCCAGCATTTT; CDR3 protein: CSARVGGDGGNQPQHF
V gene: TRBV30; J gene: TRBJ1-1; clone size: few; D gene: NA; CDR3 DNA: TGTGCCTGGTGGGCGGCGAACACTGAAGCTTTCTTT; CDR3 protein: CAWWAANTEAFF
V gene: TRBV2; J gene: TRBJ2-7; clone size: many; D gene: TRBD2; CDR3 DNA: TGTGCCAGCAGTGCTAGCGGGGGGGAACACGAGCAGTACTTC; CDR3 protein: CASSASGGEHEQYF
V gene: TRBV18; J gene: TRBJ1-5; clone size: many; D gene: NA; CDR3 DNA: TGTGCCAGCTCACCACCGGGGGGTGGCAATCAGCCCCAGCATTTT; CDR3 protein: CASSPPGGGNQPQHF